A selection of T cell receptor beta chains follows, all from one sample in a study of T cells expressing NK-cell markers. For each CDR3 protein, TCRdb gives one entry from its re-call of the 5' RACE reads, without DNA. The listing records about 160,000 distinct CDR3 sequences. The source material was blood T cells: a sorted CD56 or NKG2C T cell subset, CD4+ or CD8+ T cells, or bulk PBMC T cells (not recorded which). The receptors stem from a woman aged 18 to 75 in good health. The CDR3 runs from the conserved cysteine through the conserved F or W. Fields, in order: V gene, CDR3 length, J gene, CDR3 protein.

V gene: TRBV2; CDR3 length: 15; J gene: TRBJ1-1; CDR3 protein: CASSVQGILNTEAFF
V gene: TRBV5-1; CDR3 length: 16; J gene: TRBJ1-2; CDR3 protein: CASSFGGQGSNYGYTF
V gene: TRBV5-1; CDR3 length: 17; J gene: TRBJ2-1; CDR3 protein: CASSLAPQGDSYNEQFF
V gene: TRBV7-2; CDR3 length: 15; J gene: TRBJ2-2; CDR3 protein: CASSYRTGRTGELFF
V gene: TRBV27; CDR3 length: 12; J gene: TRBJ1-1; CDR3 protein: CASSLWDREAFF
V gene: TRBV10-3; CDR3 length: 15; J gene: TRBJ2-7; CDR3 protein: CAISESSLAGREQYF
V gene: TRBV5-6; CDR3 length: 17; J gene: TRBJ1-6; CDR3 protein: CASSLGWRQGVGSPLHF
V gene: TRBV5-1; CDR3 length: 16; J gene: TRBJ2-3; CDR3 protein: CASSLVAGAGSDTQYF
V gene: TRBV15; CDR3 length: 14; J gene: TRBJ2-5; CDR3 protein: CATSNPDRRETQYF
V gene: TRBV5-1; CDR3 length: 13; J gene: TRBJ2-1; CDR3 protein: CASSLLAGSEQFF
V gene: TRBV6-1; CDR3 length: 13; J gene: TRBJ2-2; CDR3 protein: CASRNQGTGELFF
V gene: TRBV2; CDR3 length: 14; J gene: TRBJ1-2; CDR3 protein: CASSTLGVGGGYTF
V gene: TRBV5-1; CDR3 length: 17; J gene: TRBJ2-3; CDR3 protein: CASSSSGGAGDTDTQYF
V gene: TRBV7-3; CDR3 length: 17; J gene: TRBJ2-2; CDR3 protein: CASSPGQGWLNTGELFF
V gene: TRBV18; CDR3 length: 16; J gene: TRBJ2-1; CDR3 protein: CASSPSSGGAYNEQFF
V gene: TRBV7-9; CDR3 length: 14; J gene: TRBJ1-1; CDR3 protein: CASSAQGLYTEAFF
V gene: TRBV16; CDR3 length: 13; J gene: TRBJ2-7; CDR3 protein: CASSRLQGREQYF
V gene: TRBV6-1; CDR3 length: 13; J gene: TRBJ1-2; CDR3 protein: CASSRLSGYGYTF
V gene: TRBV24-1; CDR3 length: 12; J gene: TRBJ2-3; CDR3 protein: CAITRGTDTQYF
V gene: TRBV7-9; CDR3 length: 14; J gene: TRBJ1-5; CDR3 protein: CASSSGQPNQPQHF
V gene: TRBV12-3/TRBV12-4; CDR3 length: 14; J gene: TRBJ1-1; CDR3 protein: CASSSTGTQRKAFF
V gene: TRBV24-1; CDR3 length: 16; J gene: TRBJ2-1; CDR3 protein: CATSDSSGPGGHEQFF
V gene: TRBV9; CDR3 length: 13; J gene: TRBJ2-7; CDR3 protein: CASSGTWRGEQYF
V gene: TRBV10-3; CDR3 length: 14; J gene: TRBJ1-6; CDR3 protein: CAISGTGNNSPLHF
V gene: TRBV7-9; CDR3 length: 15; J gene: TRBJ2-1; CDR3 protein: CASSLGQASYNEQFF
V gene: TRBV5-1; CDR3 length: 15; J gene: TRBJ1-1; CDR3 protein: CASSQGGARSTEAFF
V gene: TRBV2; CDR3 length: 12; J gene: TRBJ1-2; CDR3 protein: CASRRGPDGYTF
V gene: TRBV6-1; CDR3 length: 18; J gene: TRBJ2-7; CDR3 protein: CASRRTGLAGEISYEQYF
V gene: TRBV20-1; CDR3 length: 14; J gene: TRBJ2-2; CDR3 protein: CSATTGTGSGELFF
V gene: TRBV2; CDR3 length: 14; J gene: TRBJ1-5; CDR3 protein: CASSDKQGDQPQHF
V gene: TRBV11-3; CDR3 length: 13; J gene: TRBJ1-1; CDR3 protein: CASSSLRGQQAFF
V gene: TRBV3-1; CDR3 length: 14; J gene: TRBJ2-7; CDR3 protein: CASSSRTGTYEQYF
V gene: TRBV27; CDR3 length: 15; J gene: TRBJ2-2; CDR3 protein: CATRAGGVAAGELFF
V gene: TRBV29-1; CDR3 length: 11; J gene: TRBJ2-1; CDR3 protein: CSGEGYNEQFF
V gene: TRBV5-1; CDR3 length: 12; J gene: TRBJ2-7; CDR3 protein: CASSSYSDEQYF
V gene: TRBV12-3/TRBV12-4; CDR3 length: 15; J gene: TRBJ1-1; CDR3 protein: CASSLAWTANTEAFF
V gene: TRBV5-1; CDR3 length: 16; J gene: TRBJ1-1; CDR3 protein: CASSLGSGTGNTEAFF
V gene: TRBV20-1; CDR3 length: 13; J gene: TRBJ2-3; CDR3 protein: CSARRSVRDTQYF
V gene: TRBV3-1; CDR3 length: 14; J gene: TRBJ2-3; CDR3 protein: CASSQMIFADTQYF
V gene: TRBV12-3/TRBV12-4; CDR3 length: 15; J gene: TRBJ2-6; CDR3 protein: CASGTRVSGANVLTF
V gene: TRBV27; CDR3 length: 14; J gene: TRBJ2-2; CDR3 protein: CASSLVRGAGELFF
V gene: TRBV2; CDR3 length: 19; J gene: TRBJ2-1; CDR3 protein: CASSEWGTSGGSSYNEQFF
V gene: TRBV6-1; CDR3 length: 13; J gene: TRBJ2-3; CDR3 protein: CASSKDGTDTQYF
V gene: TRBV6-1; CDR3 length: 16; J gene: TRBJ2-3; CDR3 protein: CASSEAKAGGKDTQYF
V gene: TRBV7-9; CDR3 length: 15; J gene: TRBJ2-1; CDR3 protein: CASSFTGALPNEQFF
V gene: TRBV3-1; CDR3 length: 14; J gene: TRBJ2-5; CDR3 protein: CASSQVGLVETQYF
V gene: TRBV5-1; CDR3 length: 18; J gene: TRBJ2-4; CDR3 protein: CASSDWTSGRLAKNIQYF
V gene: TRBV12-3/TRBV12-4; CDR3 length: 14; J gene: TRBJ1-4; CDR3 protein: CASSQGNWLEKLFF
V gene: TRBV5-1; CDR3 length: 16; J gene: TRBJ1-2; CDR3 protein: CASSPKFDTGVRGYTF
V gene: TRBV5-1; CDR3 length: 12; J gene: TRBJ1-2; CDR3 protein: CASSFNDGGYTF
V gene: TRBV7-2; CDR3 length: 14; J gene: TRBJ1-2; CDR3 protein: CASSLTRQGYGYTF
V gene: TRBV9; CDR3 length: 20; J gene: TRBJ2-1; CDR3 protein: CASSLRTSGGSLGSYNEQFF
V gene: TRBV24-1; CDR3 length: 18; J gene: TRBJ2-6; CDR3 protein: CATSDRTSGNSGANVLTF